This T cell receptor beta chain originates from a study of cytomegalovirus exposure and HLA in healthy donors. Broader study findings: According to an earlier analysis, most TCR beta V segments yielded productive rearrangements about 87% or about 30% of the time. Some segments of the V type, notably TRBV6-2 and TRBV6-3, were excluded as indistinguishable.

CDR3 size: 16 residues. V lost 0 bases and J lost 9; bases outside the gene matches: 6. Germline lookup yields CDR1 SGHTA and CDR2 FQGNSA. As regards this clone: The antigen remains undetermined.

With 60 Vbeta and 13 Jbeta primers, the PCR was carried out. The table came from immunoSEQ multiplex PCR; TCRdb's copy has only in-frame clones and leaves some out. Counted here are 250,000 to 350,000 clones, roughly 85% occurring once; the ten biggest clones make up 3% to 4%. The sequencing sample was made of PBMCs. The chain couples TRBV7-2 to TRBJ2-1, with TRBD2 matching over 12 bases. The sequence derives from a man in his forties in good health and CMV-seropositive. The CDR3 DNA reads TGTGCCAGCAGCTTAGCGAGGACTAGCGGGATGGCTGAGCAGTTCTTC. Protein product: CASSLARTSGMAEQFF.